A selection of T cell receptor beta chains follows, all from one sample in a study of CD8+ T cells in alopecia areata. Sequenced by immunoSEQ multiplex PCR; TCRdb stores in-frame clones only, minus some. This sample carries about 190,000 clones, roughly 66% of them seen once, and the ten largest clones take approximately 0.97%. The sample consisted of CD4+ T cells sorted from blood, taken at week 24, from a patient treated with tofacitinib. The receptors shown here come from a human donor with alopecia areata. Each CDR3 is given with its conserved first and last residue. D genes are given only for firm matches. Size is omitted from some rows. Given values are once, few, many or a class for expanded clones.

cdr3_length	v_call	j_call	d_call	clone_size	cdr3_aa	cdr3_nt
15	TRBV2	TRBJ2-5	NA	NA	CASVFGTLSQETQYF	TGTGCCAGCGTATTCGGGACACTGAGCCAAGAGACCCAGTACTTC
13	TRBV29-1	TRBJ2-1	NA	NA	CSADSASYNEQFF	TGCAGCGCCGACTCTGCTTCCTACAATGAGCAGTTCTTC
15	TRBV27	TRBJ1-4	NA	NA	CASRAYGGVREKLFF	TGTGCCAGCAGGGCATATGGGGGGGTTCGAGAAAAACTGTTTTTT
17	TRBV10-3	TRBJ2-2	TRBD2	NA	CAISDPSGGANTGELFF	TGTGCCATCAGTGACCCTAGCGGGGGGGCGAACACCGGGGAGCTGTTTTTT
17	TRBV5-1	TRBJ2-5	TRBD1	NA	CASSNPRGTGGQETQYF	TGCGCCAGCAGCAACCCCCGGGGGACAGGGGGCCAAGAGACCCAGTACTTC
14	TRBV27	TRBJ2-7	NA	NA	CASSLRWETYEQYF	TGTGCCAGCAGTTTAAGGTGGGAGACCTACGAGCAGTACTTC
15	TRBV15	TRBJ2-3	NA	NA	CATSRDPTTADTQYF	TGTGCCACCAGCAGAGACCCTACTACCGCAGATACGCAGTATTTT
14	TRBV7-2	TRBJ1-2	NA	NA	CASSLVRGNYGYTF	TGTGCCAGCAGCTTAGTCCGGGGTAACTATGGCTACACCTTC
12	TRBV29-1	TRBJ1-1	NA	NA	CSVFGENTEAFF	TGCAGCGTTTTCGGGGAGAACACTGAAGCTTTCTTT
14	TRBV30	TRBJ1-5	NA	NA	CAWSVLHSNQPQHF	TGTGCCTGGAGTGTACTCCACAGCAATCAGCCCCAGCATTTT
16	TRBV13	TRBJ1-2	NA	NA	CASSTRRAALNYGYTF	TGTGCCAGCAGCACCCGGAGGGCAGCCTTGAACTATGGCTACACCTTC
14	TRBV2	TRBJ2-5	NA	NA	CASTTGVLQETQYF	TGTGCCAGCACGACAGGAGTTCTTCAAGAGACCCAGTACTTC
18	TRBV7-7	TRBJ2-2	TRBD2	few	CASSPRTSGGSNTGELFF	TGTGCCAGCAGCCCTCGGACTAGCGGGGGATCGAACACCGGGGAGCTGTTTTTT